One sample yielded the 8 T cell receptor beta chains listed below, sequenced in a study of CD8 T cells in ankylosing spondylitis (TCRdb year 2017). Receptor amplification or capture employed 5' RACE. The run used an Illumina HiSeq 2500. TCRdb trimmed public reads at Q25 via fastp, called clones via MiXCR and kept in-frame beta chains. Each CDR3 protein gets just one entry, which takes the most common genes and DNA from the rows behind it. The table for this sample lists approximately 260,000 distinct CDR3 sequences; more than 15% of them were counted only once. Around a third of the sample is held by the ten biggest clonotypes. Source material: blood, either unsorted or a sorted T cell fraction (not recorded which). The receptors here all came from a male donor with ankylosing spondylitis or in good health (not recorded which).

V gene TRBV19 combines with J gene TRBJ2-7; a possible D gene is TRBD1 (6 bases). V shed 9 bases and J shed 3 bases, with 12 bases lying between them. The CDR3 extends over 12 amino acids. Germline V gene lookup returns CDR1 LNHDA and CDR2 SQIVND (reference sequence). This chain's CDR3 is CASRGEGYEQYF. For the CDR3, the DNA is TGTGCCAGCAGGGGTGAGGGCTACGAGCAGTACTTC. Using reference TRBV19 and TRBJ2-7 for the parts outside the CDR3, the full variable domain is DGGITQSPKYLFRKEGQNVTLSCEQNLNHDAMYWYRQDPGQGLRLIYYSQIVNDFQKGDIAEGYSVSREKKESFPLTVTSAQKNPTAFYLCASRGEGYEQYFGPGTRLTVT.

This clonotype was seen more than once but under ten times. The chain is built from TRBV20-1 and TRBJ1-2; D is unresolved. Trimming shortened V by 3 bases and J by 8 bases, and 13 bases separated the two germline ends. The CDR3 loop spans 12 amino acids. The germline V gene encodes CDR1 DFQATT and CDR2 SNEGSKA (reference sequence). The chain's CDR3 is CSASVSGAGYTF. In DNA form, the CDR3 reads TGCAGTGCTAGTGTTTCCGGCGCGGGCTACACCTTC.

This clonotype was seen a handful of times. CDR3 protein: CASSLTVPNTGELFF. CDR3 sequence (DNA): TGTGCCAGCAGTTTAACAGTCCCGAACACCGGGGAGCTGTTTTTT. The chain combines TRBV28 with TRBJ2-2; D is uncertain. V lost 2 bases and J lost 0, with 7 bases in between. The CDR3 sequence is 15 residues long. In germline, CDR1 is MDHEN, CDR2 SYDVKM.

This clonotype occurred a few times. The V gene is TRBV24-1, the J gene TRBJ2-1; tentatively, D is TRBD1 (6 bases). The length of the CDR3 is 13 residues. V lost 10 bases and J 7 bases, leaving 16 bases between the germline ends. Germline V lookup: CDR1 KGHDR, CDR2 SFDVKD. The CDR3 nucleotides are TGTGCCACTGACGAGGGCAGGGGAAATGAGCAGTTCTTC. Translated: CATDEGRGNEQFF.

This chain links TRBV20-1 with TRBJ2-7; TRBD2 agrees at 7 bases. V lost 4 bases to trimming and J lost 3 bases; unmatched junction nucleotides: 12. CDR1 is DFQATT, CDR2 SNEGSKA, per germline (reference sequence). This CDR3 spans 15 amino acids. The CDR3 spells CSATWGGRLLYEQYF. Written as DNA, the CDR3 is TGCAGTGCTACTTGGGGCGGGAGACTACTCTACGAGCAGTACTTC.

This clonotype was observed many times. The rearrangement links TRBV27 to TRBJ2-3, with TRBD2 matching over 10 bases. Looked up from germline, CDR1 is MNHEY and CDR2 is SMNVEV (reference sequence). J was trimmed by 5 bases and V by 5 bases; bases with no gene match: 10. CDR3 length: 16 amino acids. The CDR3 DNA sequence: TGTGCCAGCAGTCGTCTGAGCGGGAGGGTGATAGATACGCAGTATTTT. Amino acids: CASSRLSGRVIDTQYF.

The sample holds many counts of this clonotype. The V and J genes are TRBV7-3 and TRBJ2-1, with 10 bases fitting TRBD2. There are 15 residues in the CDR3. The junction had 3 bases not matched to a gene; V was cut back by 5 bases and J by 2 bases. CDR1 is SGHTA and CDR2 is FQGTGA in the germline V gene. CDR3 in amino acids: CASSPSGRAYNEQFF. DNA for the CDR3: TGTGCCAGCAGCCCCAGCGGGAGGGCCTACAATGAGCAGTTCTTC.

The CDR3, as DNA: TGCAGCGTTGTCTCTACGGGGACTAGCACAGATACGCAGTATTTT. It encodes CSVVSTGTSTDTQYF. This chain uses TRBV29-1 with TRBJ2-3; TRBD2 is a possible D gene (6 bases). Per the germline V gene, CDR1 is SQVTM and CDR2 is ANQGSEA. V was cut by 4 bases and J by 0 bases, with 14 bases left in between. The CDR3 has 15 residues.